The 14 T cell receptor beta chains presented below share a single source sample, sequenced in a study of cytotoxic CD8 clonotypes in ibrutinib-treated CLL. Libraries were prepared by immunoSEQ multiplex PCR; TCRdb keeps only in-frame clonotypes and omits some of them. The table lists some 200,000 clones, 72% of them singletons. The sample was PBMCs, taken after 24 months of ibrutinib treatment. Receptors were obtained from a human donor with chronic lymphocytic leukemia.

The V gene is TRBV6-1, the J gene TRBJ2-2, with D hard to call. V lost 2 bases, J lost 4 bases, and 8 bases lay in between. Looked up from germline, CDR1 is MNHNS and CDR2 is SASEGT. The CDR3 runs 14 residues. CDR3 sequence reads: CASSELAFTGELFF. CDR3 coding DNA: TGTGCCAGCAGTGAACTCGCGTTCACCGGGGAGCTGTTTTTT.

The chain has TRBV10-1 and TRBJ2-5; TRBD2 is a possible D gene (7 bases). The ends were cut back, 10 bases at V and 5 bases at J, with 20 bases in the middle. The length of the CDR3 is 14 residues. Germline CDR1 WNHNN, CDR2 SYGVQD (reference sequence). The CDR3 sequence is CATSEGGSWETQYF. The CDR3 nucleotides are TGCGCCACAAGTGAGGGGGGGTCGTGGGAGACCCAGTACTTC.

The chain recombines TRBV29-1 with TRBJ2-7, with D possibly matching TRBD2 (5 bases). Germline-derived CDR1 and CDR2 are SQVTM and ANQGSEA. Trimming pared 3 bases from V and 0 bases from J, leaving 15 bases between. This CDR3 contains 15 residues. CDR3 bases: TGCAGCGTTGATATGGGAGCTCTAAGCTCCTACGAGCAGTACTTC. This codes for CSVDMGALSSYEQYF.

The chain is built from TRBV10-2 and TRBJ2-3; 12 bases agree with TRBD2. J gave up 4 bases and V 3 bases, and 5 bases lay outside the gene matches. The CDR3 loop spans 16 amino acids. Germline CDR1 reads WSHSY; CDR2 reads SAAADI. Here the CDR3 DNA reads TGCGCCAGCAGTGATCCGGGACTAGCGGGTCCAGATACGCAGTATTTT. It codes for CASSDPGLAGPDTQYF.

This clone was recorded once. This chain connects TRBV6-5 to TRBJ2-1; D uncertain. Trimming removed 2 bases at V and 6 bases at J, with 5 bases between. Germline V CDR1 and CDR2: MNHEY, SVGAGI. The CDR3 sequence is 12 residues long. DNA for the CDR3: TGTGCCAGCAGTTACGGTATCAATGAGCAGTTCTTC. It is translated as CASSYGINEQFF.

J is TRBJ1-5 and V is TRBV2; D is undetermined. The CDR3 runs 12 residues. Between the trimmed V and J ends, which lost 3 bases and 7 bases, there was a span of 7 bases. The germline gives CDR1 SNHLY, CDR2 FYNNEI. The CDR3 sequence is CASSEGRQPQHF. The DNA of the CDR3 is TGTGCCAGCAGTGAGGGCCGGCAGCCCCAGCATTTT.

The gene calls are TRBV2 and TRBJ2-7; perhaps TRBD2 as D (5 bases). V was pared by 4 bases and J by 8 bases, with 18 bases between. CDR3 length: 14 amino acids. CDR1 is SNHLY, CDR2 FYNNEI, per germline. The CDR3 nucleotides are TGTGCCAGCAGTGCTTCCCTAGGACTGAGTAAGCAGTACTTC. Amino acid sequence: CASSASLGLSKQYF.

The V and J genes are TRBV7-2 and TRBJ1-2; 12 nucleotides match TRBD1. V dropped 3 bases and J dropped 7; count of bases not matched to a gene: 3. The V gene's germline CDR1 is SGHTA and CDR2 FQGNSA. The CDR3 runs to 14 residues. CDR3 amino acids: CASSLGQGAGGYTF. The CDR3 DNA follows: TGTGCCAGCAGCTTGGGACAGGGGGCAGGTGGCTACACCTTC.

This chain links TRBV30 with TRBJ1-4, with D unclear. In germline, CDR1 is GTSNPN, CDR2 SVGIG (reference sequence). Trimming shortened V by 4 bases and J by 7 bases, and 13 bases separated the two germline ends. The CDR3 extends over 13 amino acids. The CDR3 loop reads CAWMVGFSEKLFF. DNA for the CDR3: TGTGCCTGGATGGTGGGGTTCAGTGAAAAACTGTTTTTT.

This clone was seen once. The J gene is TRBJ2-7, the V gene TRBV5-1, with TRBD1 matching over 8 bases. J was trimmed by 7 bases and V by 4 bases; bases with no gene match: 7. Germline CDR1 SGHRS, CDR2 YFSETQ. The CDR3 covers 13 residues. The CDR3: CASSAAGGWEQYF. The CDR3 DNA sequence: TGCGCCAGCAGCGCCGCAGGGGGCTGGGAGCAGTACTTC.

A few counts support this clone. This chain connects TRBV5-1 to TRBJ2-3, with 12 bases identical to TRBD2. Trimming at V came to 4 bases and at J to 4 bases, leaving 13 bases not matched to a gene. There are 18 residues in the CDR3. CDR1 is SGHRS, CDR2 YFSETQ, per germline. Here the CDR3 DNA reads TGCGCCAGCAGCCGGAACGTGAAGACTAGCGGGAGTTCAGATACGCAGTATTTT. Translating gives CASSRNVKTSGSSDTQYF.

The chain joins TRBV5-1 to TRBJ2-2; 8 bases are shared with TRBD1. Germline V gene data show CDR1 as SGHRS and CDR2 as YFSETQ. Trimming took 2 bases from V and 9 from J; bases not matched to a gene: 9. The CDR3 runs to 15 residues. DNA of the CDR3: TGCGCCAGCAGCTTAGTCCTGACAGGGGACCGGGAGCTGTTTTTT. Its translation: CASSLVLTGDRELFF.

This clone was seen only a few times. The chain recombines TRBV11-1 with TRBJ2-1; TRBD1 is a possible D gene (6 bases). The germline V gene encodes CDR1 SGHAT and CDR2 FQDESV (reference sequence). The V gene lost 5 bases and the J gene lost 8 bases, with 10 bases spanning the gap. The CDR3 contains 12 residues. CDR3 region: CASSNNRDEQFF. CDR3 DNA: TGTGCCAGCAGCAACAACAGGGATGAGCAGTTCTTC.

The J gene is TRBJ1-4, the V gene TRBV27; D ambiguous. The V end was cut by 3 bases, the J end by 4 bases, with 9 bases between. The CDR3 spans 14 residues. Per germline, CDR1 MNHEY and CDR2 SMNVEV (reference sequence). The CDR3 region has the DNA TGTGCCAGCAGTTTCTATGAGGGTAATGAAAAACTGTTTTTT. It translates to CASSFYEGNEKLFF.